This T cell receptor (beta chain) was sequenced during a study of vaccination and CD4 T cells after COVID-19. This clonotype was seen more than once but under ten times. Its specificity is not known. An Oncomine TCR Beta short-read assay was used to sequence the DNA from cultured CD4+ T cells. Extraction of genomic DNA was performed on cultured CD4+ T cells. From the PCR reads, TCRdb called clonotypes with MiXCR, one entry per CDR3 protein. The sample includes 9,900 or so distinct CDR3 sequences, about 43% seen only once; the top ten take over 10%. V lost 3 bases and J lost 4, with 15 bases in between. There are 15 residues in the CDR3. The germline V gene encodes CDR1 LNHDA and CDR2 SQIVND (reference sequence). Treatment noted: roughly 11-day PBMC culture with coronavirus spike peptide pools or control peptides (ViraFEST assay). Those CD4+ T cells from the unexposed donor predate the COVID-19 pandemic (2011-2018). Cells permitting, SARS-CoV-2 S/N served as probes for unexposed-donor CD4+ T cells, and four cold-coronavirus spikes did too.

The source material was CD4+ T cells from blood, cultured in vitro. The rearrangement uses TRBV19 and TRBJ2-5; tentatively, D is TRBD1 (6 bases). This receptor was taken from a human donor in good health. The CDR3 sequence is CASSIRQARGETQYF. The CDR3 DNA sequence: TGTGCCAGTAGTATCCGACAGGCCCGGGGAGAGACCCAGTACTTC.